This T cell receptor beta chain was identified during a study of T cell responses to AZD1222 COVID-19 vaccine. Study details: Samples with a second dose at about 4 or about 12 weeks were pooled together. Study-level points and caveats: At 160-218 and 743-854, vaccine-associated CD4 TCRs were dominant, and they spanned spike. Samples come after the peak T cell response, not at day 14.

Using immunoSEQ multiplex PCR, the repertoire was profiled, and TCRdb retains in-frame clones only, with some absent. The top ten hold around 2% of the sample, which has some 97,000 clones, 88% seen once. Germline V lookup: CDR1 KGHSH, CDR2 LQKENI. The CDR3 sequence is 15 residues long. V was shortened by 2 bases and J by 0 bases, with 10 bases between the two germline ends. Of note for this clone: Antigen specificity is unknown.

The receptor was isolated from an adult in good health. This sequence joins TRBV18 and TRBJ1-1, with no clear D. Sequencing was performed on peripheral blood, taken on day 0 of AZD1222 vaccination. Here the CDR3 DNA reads TGTGCCAGCTCACCATCGGGTCAGATGAACACTGAAGCTTTCTTT. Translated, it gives CASSPSGQMNTEAFF.